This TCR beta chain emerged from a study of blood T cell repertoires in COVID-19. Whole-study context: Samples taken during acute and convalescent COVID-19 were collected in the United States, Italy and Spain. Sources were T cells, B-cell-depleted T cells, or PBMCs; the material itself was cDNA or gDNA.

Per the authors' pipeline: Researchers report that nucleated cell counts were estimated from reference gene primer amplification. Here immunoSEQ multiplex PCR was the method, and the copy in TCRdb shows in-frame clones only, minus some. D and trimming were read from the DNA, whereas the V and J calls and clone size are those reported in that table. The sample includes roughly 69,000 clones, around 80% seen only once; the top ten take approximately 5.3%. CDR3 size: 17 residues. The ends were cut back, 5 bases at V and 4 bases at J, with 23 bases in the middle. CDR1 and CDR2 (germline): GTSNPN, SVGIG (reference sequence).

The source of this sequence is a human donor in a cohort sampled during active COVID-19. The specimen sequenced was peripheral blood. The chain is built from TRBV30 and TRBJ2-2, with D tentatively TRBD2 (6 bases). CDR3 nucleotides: TGTGCCTGGGGGCCTCAGACCAGGGAGGTCGGCACCGGGGAGCTGTTTTTT. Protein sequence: CAWGPQTREVGTGELFF.